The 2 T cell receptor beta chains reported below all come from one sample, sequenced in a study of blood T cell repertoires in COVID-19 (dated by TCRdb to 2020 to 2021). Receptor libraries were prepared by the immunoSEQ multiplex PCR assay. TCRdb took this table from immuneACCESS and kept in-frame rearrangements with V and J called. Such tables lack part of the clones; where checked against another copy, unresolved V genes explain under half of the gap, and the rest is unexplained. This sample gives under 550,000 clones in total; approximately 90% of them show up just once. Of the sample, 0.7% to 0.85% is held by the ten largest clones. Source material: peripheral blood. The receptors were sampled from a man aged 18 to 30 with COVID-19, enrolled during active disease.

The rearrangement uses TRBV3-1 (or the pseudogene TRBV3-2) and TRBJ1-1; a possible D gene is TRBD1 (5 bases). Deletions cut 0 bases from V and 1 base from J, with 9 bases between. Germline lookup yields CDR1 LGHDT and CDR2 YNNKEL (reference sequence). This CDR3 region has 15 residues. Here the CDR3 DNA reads TGTGCCAGCAGCCAAGAGGAGACAGCGAACACTGAAGCTTTCTTT. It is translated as CASSQEETANTEAFF.

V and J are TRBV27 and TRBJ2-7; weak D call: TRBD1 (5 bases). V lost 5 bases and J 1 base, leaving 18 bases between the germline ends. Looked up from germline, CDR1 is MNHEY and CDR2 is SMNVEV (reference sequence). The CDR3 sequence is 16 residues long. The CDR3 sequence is CASSPLLTVSSYEQYF. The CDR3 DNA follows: TGTGCCAGCAGTCCGCTACTGACAGTGTCATCCTACGAGCAGTACTTC.